This T cell receptor beta chain was captured by sequencing in a study of T cells expressing NK-cell markers. Study background: Sequencing covered eight donors, seven HCMV-seropositive and one seronegative. General study results and limits: These clonotypes also led the CD3+CD56-NKG2C+ fraction in a handful of donors. Unclear, still, was the HCMV specificity of the expanded NKG2C+ T cell clones.

With regard to this clonotype: Its antigen is unidentified.

This CDR3 has 15 residues. Production of TCR beta cDNA relied on 5'RACE template switching with UMIs. TCRdb re-called the 5' RACE reads and catalogs CDR3 proteins one per entry, DNA excluded. The ten top clones account for less than 40%, within a sample of about 150,000 distinct CDR3 sequences. Sequencing was done on a sample of blood T cells: a sorted CD56 or NKG2C T cell subset, CD4+ or CD8+ T cells, or bulk PBMC T cells (not recorded which). This chain links TRBV12-3 or TRBV12-4 with TRBJ2-2; TCRdb designates TRBD1, a call that cannot be tested without DNA. The sequence derives from a woman aged 50 to 60 in good health. CDR3 amino acids: CASSSVGDSTGELFF.